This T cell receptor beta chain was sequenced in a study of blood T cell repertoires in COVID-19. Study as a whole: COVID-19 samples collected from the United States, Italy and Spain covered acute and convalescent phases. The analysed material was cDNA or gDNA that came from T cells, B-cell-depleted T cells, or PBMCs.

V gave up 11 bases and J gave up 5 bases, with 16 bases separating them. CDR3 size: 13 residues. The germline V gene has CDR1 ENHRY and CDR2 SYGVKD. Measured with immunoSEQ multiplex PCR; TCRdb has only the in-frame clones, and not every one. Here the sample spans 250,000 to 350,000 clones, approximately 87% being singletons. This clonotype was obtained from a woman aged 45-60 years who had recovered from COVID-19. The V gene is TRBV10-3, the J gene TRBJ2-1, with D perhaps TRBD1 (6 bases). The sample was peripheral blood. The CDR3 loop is CAASWTVNNEQFF. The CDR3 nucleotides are TGTGCCGCCTCTTGGACAGTTAACAATGAGCAGTTCTTC.